This T cell receptor beta chain was identified in a study of cytomegalovirus exposure and HLA in healthy donors. Broader study findings: In a later analysis, a missense DCLRE1C variant was linked to TCR beta V- and J-gene trimming. Confirmation in vitro established that a few CMV-associated chains were specific for CMV antigens. It was reported that the classifier diagnosed cytomegalovirus status with high specificity and sensitivity in both the original and validation cohorts. Most likely, a cluster of highly shared sequence variants arose as a sequencing artifact.

As regards this clone: Its target is unknown.

It was with 60 Vbeta and 13 Jbeta primers that the PCR ran. The assay was immunoSEQ multiplex PCR, and TCRdb's table has in-frame clones only and misses some. The sample gives some 150,000 clones, approximately 80% of which show up once; about 0.82% is in the top ten. This CDR3 comprises 16 residues. Trimming took 5 bases from V and 1 from J, leaving 14 bases between them. Germline CDR1 and CDR2: SEHNR and FQNEAQ (reference sequence). This sequence joins TRBV7-9 and TRBJ2-2; D is perhaps TRBD1 (6 bases). Sample: PBMCs. This TCR derives from a woman aged 18-30 years in good health and CMV-seronegative. CDR3 sequence (DNA): TGTGCCAGCAGCCGCTCCCGGGACAAGAACACCGGGGAGCTGTTTTTT. Its translation: CASSRSRDKNTGELFF.